These 10 T cell receptor beta chains originate from one sample sequenced in a study of blood T cells in healthy people across ages (dated by TCRdb to the mid-2010s). Libraries were prepared through 5' RACE. Sequencing used an Illumina HiSeq 2500. A second PCR of roughly 6 to 11 cycles was performed with a sample-barcoded 5' primer and a J-beta primer mix. Starting from the raw public reads, TCRdb applied fastp trimming at Q25, assembled clones with MiXCR and retained in-frame beta chains. Merged by CDR3 protein, the rows form single entries marked with the most common genes and DNA. The sample yields approximately 1,000,000 distinct CDR3 sequences; roughly two fifths were counted once. The ten top clones hold around 13% of the sample. Source material: blood. These receptors all stem from a man aged 18 to 30 in good health.

Concerning this clonotype itself: Its ends do not fully match the called genes, so a read error is possible. The chain uses TRBV5-4 and TRBJ1-2, with TRBD1 matching 9 bases. The CDR3 loop spans 14 amino acids. CDR1 is SGHNT and CDR2 is YYREEE in the germline V gene (reference sequence). The CDR3 loop reads CASRLDTIGTGSTF. CDR3 nucleotides: TGTGCCAGCAGGTTGGACACGATAGGGACAGGGTCCACCTTC.

The chain carries TRBV25-1 and TRBJ1-6; D perhaps matches TRBD1 (6 bases). The CDR3 is 15 residues long. The V end lost 3 bases, the J end lost 9 bases, and 15 bases lay between the germline ends. The germline V gene has CDR1 MGHDK and CDR2 SYGVNS. The CDR3 DNA reads TGTGCCAGCAGTGACTCGGGGGCCTCGCGTTCACCCCTCCACTTT. It yields the protein CASSDSGASRSPLHF.

In its sample, this clonotype was seen a few times. V gene TRBV27 combines with J gene TRBJ1-1, with D possibly matching TRBD1 (5 bases). This CDR3 comprises 13 residues. The V and J ends lost 5 bases and 0 bases respectively, with 7 bases between them. CDR1 is MNHEY and CDR2 is SMNVEV in the germline V gene (reference sequence). The CDR3 DNA reads as TGTGCCAGCAGTATGACAGTGAACACTGAAGCTTTCTTT. It specifies CASSMTVNTEAFF.

In DNA form, the CDR3 reads TGTGCCAGCAGTATCTTGTCAGATTCTGAAGCTTTCTTT. This sequence encodes CASSILSDSEAFF. The chain combines TRBV12-3 or TRBV12-4 with TRBJ1-1; D remains unclear. The CDR3 has 13 residues. Trimming took 5 bases from V and 6 from J, leaving 13 bases between them.

The gene calls are TRBV5-1 and TRBJ1-6; D is unclear. Between the trimmed V and J ends, which lost 2 bases and 11 bases, there was a span of 14 bases. From germline, CDR1 is SGHRS and CDR2 YFSETQ. CDR3 size: 14 residues. As DNA, the CDR3 is TGCGCCAGCAGCTTCGAGTTCGGGGAAACACCCCTCCACTTT. As protein: CASSFEFGETPLHF.

This clonotype was recorded a few times. This sequence joins TRBV5-1 and TRBJ2-4; 10 positions agree with TRBD1. Germline V gene data show CDR1 as SGHRS and CDR2 as YFSETQ. The CDR3 has 16 residues. Trimming removed 3 bases from V and 3 bases from J; junction bases left unmatched: 6. The CDR3 region is CASSSGTGEDKNIQYF. CDR3 coding DNA: TGCGCCAGCAGCTCTGGGACAGGGGAAGACAAAAACATTCAGTACTTC.

The genes are TRBV5-1 and TRBJ2-7; 8 nucleotides agree with TRBD1. Germline assignment: CDR1 SGHRS and CDR2 YFSETQ. J gave up 7 bases and V 4 bases, and 13 bases lay outside the gene matches. The CDR3 loop spans 15 amino acids. CDR3 sequence (DNA): TGCGCCAGCAGCAATCCAGGGGGCTGGGACAATGAGCAGTACTTC. This gives the protein CASSNPGGWDNEQYF.

This clonotype turned up a few times. V gene TRBV13 combines with J gene TRBJ1-1; D gene ambiguous. Germline V lookup: CDR1 PRHDT, CDR2 FYEKMQ (reference sequence). The CDR3 covers 14 residues. Trimming took off 5 bases at V and 2 bases at J, with 12 bases between the two ends. CDR3 sequence: CASSQEGPNTEAFF. CDR3 DNA: TGTGCCAGCAGCCAAGAGGGCCCCAACACTGAAGCTTTCTTT.

The genes are TRBV13 and TRBJ2-1; maybe TRBD1 (6 bases). Germline values: CDR1 PRHDT, CDR2 FYEKMQ (reference sequence). With 6 bases removed from V and 7 bases from J, the gap between germline ends came to 13 bases. The CDR3 is 13 residues long. The CDR3 DNA reads TGTGCCAGCAGTACTGGGACAAGAAATGAGCAGTTCTTC. It encodes CASSTGTRNEQFF. Full variable domain (remainder filled in from reference TRBV13 and TRBJ2-1): AAGVIQSPRHLIKEKRETATLKCYPIPRHDTVYWYQQGPGQDPQFLISFYEKMQSDKGSIPDRFSAQQFSDYHSELNMSSLELGDSALYFCASSTGTRNEQFFGPGTRLTVL.

V gene TRBV5-5 combines with J gene TRBJ2-3; 9 positions match TRBD1. The germline V gene encodes CDR1 SGHKS and CDR2 YYEKEE (reference sequence). This CDR3 is 14 amino acids long. V was clipped by 4 bases and J by 4 bases; unmatched bases: 4. Here the CDR3 reads CASSRRQGADTQYF. Here the CDR3 DNA reads TGTGCCAGCAGCCGACGACAGGGGGCAGATACGCAGTATTTT.